The rows below give T cell receptor beta chains drawn from one sample of a study of T cells after yellow fever vaccination. Each CDR3 protein is one row after TCRdb ran MiXCR on the 5' RACE reads. In the table there are fewer than 450,000 distinct CDR3 sequences, roughly 8.4% of which are singletons. The sample consisted of PBMCs, taken about 41 days after the first yellow fever vaccination. All receptors derive from a man younger than 35 who received the YFV17D yellow fever vaccine. Each CDR3 is given with its conserved first and last residue. The D gene is left open where the match is weak. Not every row has a clone size; where given, it reads once, few, many or a size class.

J gene	D gene	V gene	clone size	CDR3 protein	CDR3 DNA
TRBJ2-5	-	TRBV6-2/TRBV6-3	many	CASSYPEQTQYF	TGTGCCAGCAGTTACCCGGAACAGACCCAGTACTTC
TRBJ2-7	-	TRBV28	few	CASTSTSYEQYF	TGTGCCAGCACATCCACCAGCTACGAGCAGTACTTC
TRBJ2-1	-	TRBV29-1	few	CSGKRNSYNEQFF	TGCAGCGGAAAGCGGAATTCCTACAATGAGCAGTTCTTC
TRBJ2-7	-	TRBV20-1	few	CSAIITGTSYEQYF	TGCAGTGCTATCATTACCGGGACCTCCTACGAGCAGTACTTC
TRBJ1-3	-	TRBV29-1	few	CSVGGQGNTIYF	TGCAGCGTTGGAGGACAGGGAAACACCATATATTTT
TRBJ1-2	-	TRBV10-3	few	CAISRQGLSYGYTF	TGTGCCATCAGTCGCCAGGGTCTTTCCTATGGCTACACCTTC
TRBJ2-5	-	TRBV20-1	-	CSAPDLLMGEQETQYF	TGCAGTGCGCCAGACCTTCTTATGGGAGAACAAGAGACCCAGTACTTC
TRBJ1-5	-	TRBV4-1	few	CASSYRQGLANQPQHF	TGCGCCAGCAGCTACCGTCAGGGGTTAGCAAATCAGCCCCAGCATTTT
TRBJ2-1	-	TRBV3-1	few	CASSQGLPGGSYNEQFF	TGTGCCAGCAGCCAAGGACTTCCCGGGGGCTCCTACAATGAGCAGTTCTTC
TRBJ2-1	-	TRBV7-9	few	CASSSPRIYNEQFF	TGTGCCAGCAGCTCCCCCCGCATTTACAATGAGCAGTTCTTC
TRBJ2-1	-	TRBV7-9	few	CASSLPSSGEQFF	TGTGCCAGCAGCTTACCAAGTTCCGGTGAGCAGTTCTTC
TRBJ2-6	TRBD1	TRBV2	few	CASSPDRVGSGANVLTF	TGTGCCAGCAGTCCCGACAGGGTAGGGTCTGGGGCCAACGTCCTGACTTTC
TRBJ2-3	TRBD1	TRBV10-3	-	CAITEQGGTDTQYF	TGTGCCATCACCGAACAGGGGGGCACAGATACGCAGTATTTT
TRBJ2-5	-	TRBV4-2	-	CASSQEGVQETQYF	TGTGCCAGCAGCCAAGAGGGTGTCCAAGAGACCCAGTACTTC
TRBJ2-6	-	TRBV20-1	-	CCARALGTAGANVLTF	TGCTGTGCTAGAGCGCTAGGGACGGCTGGGGCCAACGTCCTGACTTTC
TRBJ1-4	-	TRBV12-3/TRBV12-4	-	CASSYGQGNVKLFF	TGTGCCAGCAGTTATGGGCAGGGGAACGTAAAACTGTTTTTT
TRBJ1-5	-	TRBV5-5	-	CASSLDRIGQPQHF	TGTGCCAGCAGCTTGGACAGGATTGGACAGCCCCAGCATTTT
TRBJ1-2	-	TRBV3-1	few	CASSQEATLRGYTF	TGTGCCAGCAGCCAAGAGGCCACGTTACGCGGCTACACCTTC
TRBJ1-5	-	TRBV4-3	-	CASSQDRGYQPQHF	TGCGCCAGCAGCCAAGATCGTGGTTATCAGCCCCAGCATTTT
TRBJ1-5	TRBD1	TRBV5-6	few	CASSLFGGGEVYSNQPQHF	TGTGCCAGCAGCCTCTTCGGAGGGGGCGAAGTCTATAGCAATCAGCCCCAGCATTTT
TRBJ2-1	TRBD2	TRBV10-2	many	CASSLRLAGVNEQFF	TGCGCCAGCAGCCTTAGACTAGCGGGCGTCAATGAGCAGTTCTTC
TRBJ2-5	TRBD1	TRBV7-8	many	CASRQGARETQYF	TGTGCCAGCAGACAGGGGGCCCGGGAGACCCAGTACTTC
TRBJ1-1	TRBD1	TRBV5-1	-	CASSGDREGTEAFF	TGCGCCAGCAGCGGCGACAGGGAAGGAACTGAAGCTTTCTTT
TRBJ1-1	-	TRBV5-1	many	CASSVAGEAFF	TGCGCCAGCAGCGTGGCAGGTGAAGCTTTCTTT
TRBJ1-4	TRBD1	TRBV4-2	-	CASSAGGATNEKLFF	TGTGCCAGCAGCGCAGGGGGTGCAACTAATGAAAAACTGTTTTTT
TRBJ2-1	TRBD1	TRBV7-2	-	CASRLDRGGYNEQFF	TGTGCCAGCAGGTTGGACAGGGGAGGCTACAATGAGCAGTTCTTC
TRBJ2-3	-	TRBV20-1	-	CRAPGDTDTQYF	TGCAGAGCCCCAGGAGACACAGATACGCAGTATTTT
TRBJ2-7	-	TRBV20-1	few	CSASREGGDPEQYF	TGCAGTGCTAGTAGGGAGGGGGGGGATCCCGAGCAGTACTTC
TRBJ1-2	-	TRBV9	-	CASSVSTGNYGYTF	TGTGCCAGCAGCGTCTCTACAGGGAACTATGGCTACACCTTC
TRBJ2-4	-	TRBV11-1	many	CASSGLSKNIQYF	TGTGCCAGCAGCGGGCTCTCCAAAAACATTCAGTACTTC
TRBJ2-3	TRBD2	TRBV19	-	CASSSLAGPDTQYF	TGTGCCAGTAGTTCCCTAGCGGGGCCAGATACGCAGTATTTT
TRBJ2-1	-	TRBV3-1	-	CASSQDVVGGREQFF	TGTGCCAGCAGCCAAGACGTGGTCGGGGGCCGCGAGCAGTTCTTC
TRBJ1-1	-	TRBV13	many	CASSQGPTNTEAFF	TGTGCCAGCAGCCAGGGACCGACAAACACTGAAGCTTTCTTT
TRBJ2-7	-	TRBV7-2	few	CASSPGVSEQYF	TGTGCCAGCAGCCCCGGGGTGAGCGAGCAGTACTTC
TRBJ1-3	TRBD1	TRBV19	few	CASSIVRDSSGNTIYF	TGTGCCAGTAGTATAGTGCGGGACAGCTCTGGAAACACCATATATTTT
TRBJ2-1	TRBD1	TRBV3-1	few	CASSQVTGAGEQFF	TGTGCCAGCAGCCAAGTTACAGGGGCCGGGGAGCAGTTCTTC
TRBJ1-5	-	TRBV23-1	-	CASSQYEVWARNSNQPQHF	TGCGCCAGCAGTCAATACGAGGTTTGGGCCCGCAATAGCAATCAGCCCCAGCATTTT
TRBJ1-2	-	TRBV5-1	-	CASSDSPQGGTGGYTF	TGCGCCAGCAGCGACTCGCCCCAGGGAGGGACTGGTGGCTACACCTTC
TRBJ2-1	TRBD1	TRBV14	-	CASSYDRVYYNEQFF	TGTGCCAGCAGCTACGACAGGGTATACTACAATGAGCAGTTCTTC
TRBJ2-6	-	TRBV7-9	-	CASSAGRDLTF	TGTGCCAGCAGCGCGGGGCGAGACCTGACTTTC
TRBJ1-1	-	TRBV7-2	few	CASSLQGTSTEAFF	TGTGCCAGCAGCTTACAGGGGACCTCCACTGAAGCTTTCTTT
TRBJ1-2	-	TRBV4-3	few	CASSQEGYYGYTF	TGCGCCAGCAGCCAAGAGGGGTACTATGGCTACACCTTC
TRBJ1-1	-	TRBV7-9	many	CASSLLANTEAFF	TGTGCCAGCAGCTTATTGGCGAACACTGAAGCTTTCTTT
TRBJ1-4	-	TRBV6-2/TRBV6-3	few	CASSRTRGGEKLFF	TGTGCCAGCAGTCGGACACGGGGAGGTGAAAAACTGTTTTTT
TRBJ2-1	TRBD1	TRBV5-1	few	CASKRDSTTYNEQFF	TGCGCCAGCAAACGGGACAGCACCACCTACAATGAGCAGTTCTTC
TRBJ1-1	TRBD1	TRBV12-3/TRBV12-4	many	CASSLTGATEAFF	TGTGCCAGCAGTTTAACAGGGGCCACTGAAGCTTTCTTT
TRBJ2-3	-	TRBV12-3/TRBV12-4	many	CASSRVSTDTQYF	TGTGCCAGCAGTCGGGTTAGCACAGATACGCAGTATTTT